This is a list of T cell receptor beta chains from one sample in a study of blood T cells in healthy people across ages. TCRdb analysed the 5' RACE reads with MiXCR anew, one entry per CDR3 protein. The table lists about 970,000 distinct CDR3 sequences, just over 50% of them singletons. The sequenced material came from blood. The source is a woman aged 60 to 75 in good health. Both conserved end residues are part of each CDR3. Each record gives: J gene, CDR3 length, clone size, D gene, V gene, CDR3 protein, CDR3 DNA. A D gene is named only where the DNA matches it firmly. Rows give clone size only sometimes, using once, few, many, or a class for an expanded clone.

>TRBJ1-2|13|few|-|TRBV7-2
CASLPSGFSGYTF
TGTGCCAGCCTTCCGAGTGGGTTTTCTGGCTACACCTTC
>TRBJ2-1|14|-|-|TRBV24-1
CATSGGTSTNEQFF
TGTGCCACCAGCGGCGGGACATCGACCAATGAGCAGTTCTTC
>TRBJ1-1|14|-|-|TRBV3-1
CASSQRPLNTEAFF
TGTGCCAGCAGCCAACGACCGCTGAACACTGAAGCTTTCTTT
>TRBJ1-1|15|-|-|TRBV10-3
CAISQRLGMDTEAFF
TGTGCCATCAGTCAACGGCTCGGGATGGACACTGAAGCTTTCTTT
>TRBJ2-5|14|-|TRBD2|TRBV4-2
CASRKTSGNNEQYF
TGTGCCAGCAGGAAGACTAGCGGGAACAATGAGCAGTACTTC
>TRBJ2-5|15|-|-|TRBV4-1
CASSPNKAVQEAQYF
TGCGCCAGCAGCCCCAACAAGGCGGTCCAAGAGGCCCAGTACTTC
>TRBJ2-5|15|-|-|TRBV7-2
CASSLMVGRQETQYF
TGTGCCAGCAGCTTAATGGTGGGCAGACAAGAGACCCAGTACTTC
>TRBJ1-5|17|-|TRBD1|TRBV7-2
CASSLLTGRLVGQPQHF
TGTGCCAGCAGCTTATTGACAGGGAGGTTGGTGGGTCAGCCCCAGCATTTT
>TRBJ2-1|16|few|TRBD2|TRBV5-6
CASSLEAGVPYNEQFF
TGTGCCAGCAGCTTGGAAGCGGGAGTCCCCTACAATGAGCAGTTCTTC
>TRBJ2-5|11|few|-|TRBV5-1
CASQGAETQYF
TGCGCCAGCCAGGGTGCGGAGACCCAGTACTTC
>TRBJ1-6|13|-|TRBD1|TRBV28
CASRDRVLSPLHF
TGTGCCAGCAGGGACAGGGTTCTCTCACCCCTCCACTTT
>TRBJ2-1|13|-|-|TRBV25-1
CASGGRGGNEQFF
TGTGCCAGCGGGGGGCGAGGGGGCAATGAGCAGTTCTTC
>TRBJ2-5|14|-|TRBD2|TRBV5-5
CASSFGPGGKTQYF
TGTGCCAGCAGCTTTGGGCCGGGGGGAAAGACCCAGTACTTC
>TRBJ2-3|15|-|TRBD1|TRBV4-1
CASSHRQGATDTQYF
TGCGCCAGCAGCCACCGACAGGGGGCCACAGATACGCAGTATTTT
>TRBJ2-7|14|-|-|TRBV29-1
CSVVSGDGAYEQYF
TGCAGCGTTGTATCCGGAGACGGGGCTTACGAGCAGTACTTC
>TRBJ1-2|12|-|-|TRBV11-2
CASSLVIGGYTF
TGTGCCAGCAGCTTAGTAATTGGGGGCTACACCTTC
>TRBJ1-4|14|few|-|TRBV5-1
CASTAGGRNEKLFF
TGCGCCAGCACTGCGGGTGGACGGAATGAAAAACTGTTTTTT
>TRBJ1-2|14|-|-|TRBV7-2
CASSKMTANYGYTF
TGTGCCAGCAGCAAGATGACAGCTAACTATGGCTACACCTTC
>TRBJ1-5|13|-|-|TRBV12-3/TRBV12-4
CACTRRGEGPQHF
TGTGCCTGCACCCGACGGGGTGAGGGGCCCCAGCATTTT
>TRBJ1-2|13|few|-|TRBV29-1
CSVGGDSGRGYTF
TGCAGCGTTGGCGGGGACTCAGGCCGGGGCTACACCTTC
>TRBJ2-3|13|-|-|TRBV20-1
CSASGNLTDTQYF
TGCAGTGCGTCGGGGAACCTCACAGATACGCAGTATTTT
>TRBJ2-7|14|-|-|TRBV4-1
CASSPSTGLIEQYF
TGCGCCAGCAGCCCGAGCACAGGGTTAATCGAGCAGTACTTC
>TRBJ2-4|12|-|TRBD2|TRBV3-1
CASSQVSGTRYF
TGTGCCAGCAGCCAGGTTAGCGGGACGCGGTACTTC
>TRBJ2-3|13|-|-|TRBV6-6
CASSYLATDTQYF
TGTGCCAGCAGTTACTTGGCGACAGATACGCAGTATTTT
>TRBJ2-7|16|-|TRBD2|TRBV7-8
CASSLGRAGGSYEQYF
TGTGCCAGCAGCTTAGGACGGGCGGGAGGCTCCTACGAGCAGTACTTC
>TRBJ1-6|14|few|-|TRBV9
CASSPPGPRSPLHF
TGTGCCAGCAGCCCACCGGGGCCGCGTTCACCCCTCCACTTT
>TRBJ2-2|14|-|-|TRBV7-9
CASSFSGRGGELFF
TGTGCCAGCAGCTTTAGCGGACGGGGCGGGGAGCTGTTTTTT
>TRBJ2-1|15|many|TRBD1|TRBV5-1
CASSAQGASYNEQFF
TGCGCCAGCAGCGCTCAGGGGGCATCCTACAATGAGCAGTTCTTC
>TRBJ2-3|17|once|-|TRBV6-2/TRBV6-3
CASSYFFSDGNGDTQYF
TGTGCCAGCAGTTATTTCTTCTCGGACGGGAATGGAGATACGCAGTATTTT
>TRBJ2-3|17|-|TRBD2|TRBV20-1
CSARDPLRSGATDTQYF
TGCAGTGCTAGAGACCCCTTGAGAAGCGGGGCCACAGATACGCAGTATTTT
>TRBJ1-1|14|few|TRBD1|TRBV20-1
CSAAETGGFQRAFF
TGCAGTGCCGCGGAGACAGGGGGTTTTCAAAGAGCTTTCTTT
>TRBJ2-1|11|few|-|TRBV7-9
CASSLLPEQFF
TGTGCCAGCAGCCTCCTACCGGAGCAGTTCTTC
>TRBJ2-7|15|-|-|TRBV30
CAWGADRGFSYEQYF
TGTGCCTGGGGTGCTGACCGGGGTTTCTCCTACGAGCAGTACTTC
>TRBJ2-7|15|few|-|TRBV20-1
CSAPEFGSPSYEQYF
TGCAGTGCCCCGGAGTTTGGGTCACCATCCTACGAGCAGTACTTC
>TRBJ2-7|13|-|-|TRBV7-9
CASYRFSYNEQYF
TGTGCCAGCTACAGGTTCTCCTACAATGAGCAGTACTTC
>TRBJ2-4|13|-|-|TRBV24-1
CATSGGGKNIQYF
TGTGCCACCAGCGGGGGCGGCAAAAACATTCAGTACTTC
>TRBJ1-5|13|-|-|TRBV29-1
CSVVHGNNQPRHF
TGCAGCGTTGTCCACGGAAACAATCAGCCCCGGCATTTT
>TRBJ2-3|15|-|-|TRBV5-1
CASSLAGPLTDTQYF
TGCGCCAGCAGCTTGGCAGGACCACTCACAGATACGCAGTATTTT
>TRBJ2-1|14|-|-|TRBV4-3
CASSQEQSYNEQFF
TGCGCCAGCAGCCAAGAGCAGTCCTACAATGAGCAGTTCTTC
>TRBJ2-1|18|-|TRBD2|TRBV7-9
CASSFLFPASGNPREQFF
TGTGCCAGCAGCTTTCTATTCCCGGCTAGCGGGAATCCCCGGGAGCAGTTCTTC
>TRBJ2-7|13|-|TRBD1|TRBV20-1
CSASDRYSYEQYF
TGCAGTGCTTCGGACAGGTACTCCTACGAGCAGTACTTC
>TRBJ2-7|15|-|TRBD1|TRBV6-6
CASSYDRAVGHEQYF
TGTGCCAGCAGTTACGACAGGGCGGTAGGCCACGAGCAGTACTTC
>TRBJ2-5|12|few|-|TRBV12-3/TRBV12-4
CASSSQEVGQYF
TGTGCCAGCAGTTCACAGGAGGTCGGCCAGTACTTC
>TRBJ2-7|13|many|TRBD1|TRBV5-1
CASSLGGGYEQYF
TGTGCCAGCAGTTTAGGGGGCGGATACGAGCAGTACTTC
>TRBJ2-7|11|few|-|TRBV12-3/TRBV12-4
CASSDSGRQYF
TGTGCCAGCAGCGACTCGGGGAGGCAGTACTTC
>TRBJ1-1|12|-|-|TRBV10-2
CATSLDKYEAFF
TGCGCCACCTCCCTGGACAAGTACGAAGCTTTCTTT
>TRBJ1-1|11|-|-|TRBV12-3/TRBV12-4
CAGMGGTEAFF
TGTGCAGGAATGGGGGGCACTGAAGCTTTCTTT
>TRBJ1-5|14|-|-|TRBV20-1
CSASSVGGNQPQHF
TGCAGTGCTAGTTCAGTGGGTGGCAATCAGCCCCAGCATTTT
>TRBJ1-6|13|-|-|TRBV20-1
CSASFGNNSPLHF
TGCAGTGCTAGCTTTGGAAATAATTCACCCCTCCACTTT
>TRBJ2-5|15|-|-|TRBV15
CATSRVGGEAETQYF
TGTGCCACCAGCAGAGTAGGGGGAGAGGCGGAGACCCAGTACTTC
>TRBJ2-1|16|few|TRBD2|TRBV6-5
CASRGLAGDAYNEQFF
TGTGCCAGCAGAGGACTAGCGGGAGATGCCTACAATGAGCAGTTCTTC